These 18 T cell receptor beta chains were all obtained from the same sample, sequenced in a study of identical twins. TCRdb re-called the 5' RACE reads through MiXCR, storing one row per CDR3 protein. The data contain about 1.7 million distinct CDR3 sequences, around 29% of them singletons. The sample taken for sequencing was cord blood. The receptors here all came from a newborn girl in good health.

This clonotype occurred a few times. The V and J genes are TRBV16 and TRBJ2-7; 8 nucleotides line up with TRBD1. This CDR3 spans 13 amino acids. Germline loops: CDR1 KGHSY, CDR2 FQNENV. The V and J ends lost 4 bases and 6 bases, in that order; junction bases with no gene match: 5. CDR3 sequence: CASSPKQGGEQYF. The CDR3, as DNA: TGTGCCAGCAGCCCGAAACAGGGGGGCGAGCAGTACTTC.

The chain links TRBV20-1 to TRBJ2-3; 9 positions match TRBD2. Losses at the gene ends were 4 bases for V and 7 bases for J; bases not matched to a gene: 15. The germline V gene encodes CDR1 DFQATT and CDR2 SNEGSKA (reference sequence). This CDR3 has 16 residues. CDR3 loop: CSAKAGLAGKVNTQYF. In nucleotides, the CDR3 is TGCAGTGCTAAGGCCGGGCTAGCGGGAAAAGTGAATACGCAGTATTTT.

This clonotype came up a few times. The chain is built from TRBV20-1 and TRBJ2-5, with 9 bases matching TRBD2. This CDR3 comprises 13 residues. The junction had 5 bases not matched to a gene; V was cut back by 4 bases and J by 5 bases. Germline CDR1 reads DFQATT; CDR2 reads SNEGSKA (reference sequence). CDR3 protein: CSAKTSGGETQYF. The CDR3 DNA reads TGCAGTGCTAAGACTAGCGGTGGGGAGACCCAGTACTTC.

This clonotype has more than one count but fewer than ten. CDR3 sequence reads: CASSLRGSTNEKLFF. CDR3 nucleotides: TGTGCCAGCAGCTTGAGGGGAAGTACTAATGAAAAACTGTTTTTT. This sequence joins TRBV11-2 and TRBJ1-4; TRBD1 might be the D (5 bases). The length of the CDR3 is 15 residues. CDR1 is SGHAT, CDR2 FQNNGV, per germline. With 3 bases removed from V and 2 bases from J, the gap between germline ends came to 10 bases.

The chain combines TRBV9 with TRBJ2-3; 11 nucleotides match TRBD2. CDR3 size: 16 residues. Germline V gene sequence: CDR1 SGDLS, CDR2 YYNGEE. J gave up 4 bases and V 2 bases, and 6 bases lay outside the gene matches. The CDR3 sequence is CASSVNSLAGADTQYF. In DNA form, the CDR3 reads TGTGCCAGCAGCGTGAACTCACTAGCGGGAGCAGATACGCAGTATTTT.

A remark on this clonotype: Being one base from a much bigger clone, this may be a read error. Without the conserved terminal phenylalanine or tryptophan, this CDR3 likely stems from a read error. The chain combines TRBV6-5 with TRBJ2-5; D gene ambiguous. This CDR3 is built from 17 residues. Deletions cut 0 bases from V and 5 bases from J, with 19 bases between. Germline V lookup: CDR1 MNHEY, CDR2 SVGAGI. CDR3 DNA sequence: TGTGCCAGCAGTTACTCGATGTTACTAACTCATCAGGAGACCCAGTACTTG. It yields the protein CASSYSMLLTHQETQYL.

A few counts support this clonotype. The V and J genes are TRBV28 and TRBJ2-3; D gene ambiguous. Germline V gives CDR1 MDHEN, CDR2 SYDVKM. The germline V and J ends were trimmed by 4 bases and 4 bases, with 12 bases remaining between them. The length of the CDR3 is 14 residues. The CDR3 DNA follows: TGTGCCAGCAGTTGGACCAGAGTAGCAGATACGCAGTATTTT. It specifies CASSWTRVADTQYF.

This clonotype has a handful of counts. The chain couples TRBV4-2 to TRBJ2-5; no reliable D call. The J call may be faulty, since TRBJ2-7 better matches the DNA end. The CDR3 runs to 14 residues. Germline CDR1 LGHNA, CDR2 YNFKEQ. CDR3 sequence reads: CASSQDERWGEQYF. DNA for the CDR3: TGTGCCAGCAGCCAAGACGAGAGGTGGGGCGAGCAGTACTTC.

The sample holds many counts of this clonotype. The chain joins TRBV29-1 to TRBJ2-7; possible D gene TRBD2, 6 bases. In germline, CDR1 is SQVTM, CDR2 ANQGSEA. Between the trimmed V and J ends, which lost 3 bases and 0 bases, there was a span of 15 bases. This CDR3 comprises 15 residues. As DNA, the CDR3 is TGCAGCGTTGAGTTCCGGAGGGGCAGCTCCTACGAGCAGTACTTC. Its protein product is CSVEFRRGSSYEQYF.

The chain has TRBV6-5 and TRBJ2-3; TRBD2 might be the D (6 bases). The V gene's germline CDR1 is MNHEY and CDR2 SVGAGI. Deletions cut 2 bases from V and 13 bases from J, with 16 bases between. This CDR3 spans 13 amino acids. The CDR3 nucleotides are TGTGCCAGCAGTTACGTAGATGGTGGAGGGGAGTATTTT. This gives the protein CASSYVDGGGEYF.

The chain uses TRBV28 and TRBJ1-5; D is undetermined. V was pared by 1 base and J by 7 bases, with 8 bases between. The CDR3 consists of 13 residues. Germline loops: CDR1 MDHEN, CDR2 SYDVKM. In nucleotides, the CDR3 is TGTGCCAGCAGTTTATCCCCGGTACAGCCCCAGCATTTT. Protein product: CASSLSPVQPQHF.

This clonotype was recorded many times. This chain joins TRBV5-1 and TRBJ2-7; maybe TRBD1 (5 bases). The CDR3 contains 12 residues. V was shortened by 1 base and J by 5 bases, with 7 bases between the two germline ends. Germline CDR1 reads SGHRS; CDR2 reads YFSETQ. The CDR3 coding sequence is TGCGCCAGCAGCTTGAAGGGGAACGAGCAGTACTTC. Translating gives CASSLKGNEQYF.

This clonotype was picked up a small number of times. V gene TRBV19 combines with J gene TRBJ2-1; D not certain. Germline V gives CDR1 LNHDA, CDR2 SQIVND (reference sequence). CDR3 length equals 15 residues. The V end lost 1 base, the J end lost 1 base, and 8 bases lay between the germline ends. CDR3 amino acids: CASSIVGRSYNEQFF. The CDR3, as DNA: TGTGCCAGTAGTATAGTAGGCCGGTCCTACAATGAGCAGTTCTTC.

V gene TRBV12-3 or TRBV12-4 combines with J gene TRBJ2-1; 12 positions agree with TRBD2. V shed 5 bases, J shed 4 bases, and the junction held 6 bases outside the gene matches. There are 16 residues in the CDR3. Here the CDR3 DNA reads TGTGCCAGCAGTGGACGGACTAGCGGGATTTACAATGAGCAGTTCTTC. Its protein is CASSGRTSGIYNEQFF.

The chain joins TRBV20-1 to TRBJ1-1; D uncertain. Trimming took 0 bases from V and 2 from J, leaving 13 bases between them. The germline CDR1 and CDR2 sequences are DFQATT and SNEGSKA (reference sequence). This CDR3 is built from 15 residues. This chain's CDR3 is CSARDDTARNTEAFF. CDR3 DNA sequence: TGCAGTGCTAGAGATGATACAGCCCGTAACACTGAAGCTTTCTTT.

In the case of this clonotype: A single base separates this from a much larger clone, so it may be a read error. The chain recombines TRBV29-1 with TRBJ1-4, with D hard to call. The CDR3 sequence is 13 residues long. Germline V CDR1 and CDR2: SQVTM, ANQGSEA. The V end was cut by 7 bases, the J end by 6 bases, with 15 bases between. Here the CDR3 reads CSGSAGGDEKLFF. The CDR3 DNA sequence: TGCAGCGGTTCAGCGGGCGGTGATGAAAAACTGTTTTTT.

V and J are TRBV18 and TRBJ2-7, with TRBD2 identical over 10 bases. In germline, CDR1 is KGHSH, CDR2 LQKENI. The CDR3 has 15 residues. V shed 5 bases, J shed 2 bases, and the junction held 6 bases outside the gene matches. In DNA form, the CDR3 reads TGTGCCAGCTCAGTAACGGGACTAGCGACCTACGAGCAGTACTTC. Translation: CASSVTGLATYEQYF.

Comments on this clonotype: Possible read error: a much larger clone is one base away. The chain links TRBV5-1 to TRBJ2-7; 7 bases map to TRBD2. Per germline, CDR1 SGHRS and CDR2 YFSETQ. The CDR3 extends over 14 amino acids. Trimming cost V 0 bases and J 3 bases; bases outside gene matches: 3. This CDR3 reads CASSLEPGGYEQYF. CDR3 DNA: TGCGCCAGCAGCTTGGAACCGGGGGGCTACGAGCAGTACTTC.